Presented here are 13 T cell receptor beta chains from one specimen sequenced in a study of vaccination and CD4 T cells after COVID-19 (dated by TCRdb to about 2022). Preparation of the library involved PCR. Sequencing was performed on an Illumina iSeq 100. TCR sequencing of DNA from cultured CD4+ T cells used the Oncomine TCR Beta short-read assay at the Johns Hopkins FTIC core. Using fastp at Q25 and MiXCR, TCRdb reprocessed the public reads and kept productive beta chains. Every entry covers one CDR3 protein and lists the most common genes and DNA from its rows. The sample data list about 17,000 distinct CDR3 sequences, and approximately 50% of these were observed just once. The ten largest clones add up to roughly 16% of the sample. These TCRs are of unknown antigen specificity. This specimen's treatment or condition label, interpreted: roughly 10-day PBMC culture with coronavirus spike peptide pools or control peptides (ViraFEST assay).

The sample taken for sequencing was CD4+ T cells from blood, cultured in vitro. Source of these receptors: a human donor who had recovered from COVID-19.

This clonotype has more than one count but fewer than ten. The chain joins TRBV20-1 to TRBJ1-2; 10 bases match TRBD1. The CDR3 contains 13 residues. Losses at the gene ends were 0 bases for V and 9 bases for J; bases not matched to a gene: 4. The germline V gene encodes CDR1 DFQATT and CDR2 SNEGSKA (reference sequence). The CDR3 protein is CSAREGTGDRYTF. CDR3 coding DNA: TGCAGTGCTAGAGAGGGGACAGGGGATCGCTACACCTTC.

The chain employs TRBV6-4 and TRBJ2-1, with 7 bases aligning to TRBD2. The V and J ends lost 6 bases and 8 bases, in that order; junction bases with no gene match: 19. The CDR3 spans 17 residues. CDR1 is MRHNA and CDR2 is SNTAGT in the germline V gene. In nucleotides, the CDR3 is TGTGCCAGCAGGAACCTCACCGGGAGGTACGGTGAGGATGAGCAGTTCTTC. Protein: CASRNLTGRYGEDEQFF.

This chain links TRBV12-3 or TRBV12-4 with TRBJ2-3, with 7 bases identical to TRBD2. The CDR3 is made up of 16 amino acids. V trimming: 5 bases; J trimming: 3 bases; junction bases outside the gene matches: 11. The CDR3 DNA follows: TGTGCCAGCAGTCTAACGGCAGCGGGGACTACAGATACGCAGTATTTT. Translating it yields CASSLTAAGTTDTQYF.

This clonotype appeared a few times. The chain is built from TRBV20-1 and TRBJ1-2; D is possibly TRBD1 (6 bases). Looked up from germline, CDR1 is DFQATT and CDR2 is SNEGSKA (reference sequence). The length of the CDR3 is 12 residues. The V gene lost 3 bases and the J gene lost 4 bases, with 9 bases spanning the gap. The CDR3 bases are TGCAGTGCTAGGAACAGGGCCTATGGCTACACCTTC. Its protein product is CSARNRAYGYTF.

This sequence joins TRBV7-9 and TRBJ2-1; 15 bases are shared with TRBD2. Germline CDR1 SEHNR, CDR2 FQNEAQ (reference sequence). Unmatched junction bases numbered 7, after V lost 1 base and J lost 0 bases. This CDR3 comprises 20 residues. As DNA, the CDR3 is TGTGCCAGCAGCTTAGGAGGGACTAGCGGGAGGTTTAGCTCCTACAATGAGCAGTTCTTC. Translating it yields CASSLGGTSGRFSSYNEQFF.

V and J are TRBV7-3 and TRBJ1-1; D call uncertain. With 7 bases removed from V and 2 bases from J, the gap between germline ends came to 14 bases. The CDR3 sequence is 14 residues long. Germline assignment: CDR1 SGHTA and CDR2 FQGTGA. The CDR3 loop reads CASTQGGDNTEAFF. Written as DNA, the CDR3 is TGTGCCAGCACCCAAGGCGGTGACAACACTGAAGCTTTCTTT. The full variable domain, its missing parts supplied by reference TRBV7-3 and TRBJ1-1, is GAGVSQTPSNKVTEKGKYVELRCDPISGHTALYWYRQSLGQGPEFLIYFQGTGAADDSGLPNDRFFAVRPEGSVSTLKIQRTERGDSAVYLCASTQGGDNTEAFFGQGTRLTVV.

CDR3 sequence: CASREQGRADTQYF. The CDR3 DNA is TGTGCCAGCAGGGAGCAGGGGCGAGCAGATACGCAGTATTTT. The chain links TRBV12-3 or TRBV12-4 to TRBJ2-3; TRBD1 is a possible D gene (6 bases). V was trimmed by 6 bases and J by 4 bases, leaving 14 bases between them. This CDR3 spans 14 amino acids.

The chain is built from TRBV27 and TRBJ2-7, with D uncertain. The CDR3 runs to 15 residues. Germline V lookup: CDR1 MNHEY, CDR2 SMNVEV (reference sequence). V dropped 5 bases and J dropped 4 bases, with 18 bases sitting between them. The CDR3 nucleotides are TGTGCCAGCAGTCTTAGACCGGGCCCGACTTACGAGCAGTACTTC. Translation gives CASSLRPGPTYEQYF.

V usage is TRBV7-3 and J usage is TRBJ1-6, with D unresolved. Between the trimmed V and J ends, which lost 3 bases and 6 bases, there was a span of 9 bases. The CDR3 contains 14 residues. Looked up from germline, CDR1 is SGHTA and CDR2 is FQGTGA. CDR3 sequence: CASSLRGGNSPLHF. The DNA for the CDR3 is TGTGCCAGCAGCTTGCGGGGAGGTAATTCACCCCTCCACTTT.

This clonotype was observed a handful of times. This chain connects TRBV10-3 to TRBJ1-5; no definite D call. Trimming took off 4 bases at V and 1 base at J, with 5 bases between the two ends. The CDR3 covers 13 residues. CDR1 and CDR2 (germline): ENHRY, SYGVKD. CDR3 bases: TGTGCCATCAGTGGTGGGAGCAATCAGCCCCAGCATTTT. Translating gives CAISGGSNQPQHF.

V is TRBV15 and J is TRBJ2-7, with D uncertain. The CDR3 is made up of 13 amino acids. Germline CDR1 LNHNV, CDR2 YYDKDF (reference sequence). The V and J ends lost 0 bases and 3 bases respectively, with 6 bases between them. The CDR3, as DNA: TGTGCCACCAGCAGAGATCTGGTCTACGAGCAGTACTTC. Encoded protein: CATSRDLVYEQYF.

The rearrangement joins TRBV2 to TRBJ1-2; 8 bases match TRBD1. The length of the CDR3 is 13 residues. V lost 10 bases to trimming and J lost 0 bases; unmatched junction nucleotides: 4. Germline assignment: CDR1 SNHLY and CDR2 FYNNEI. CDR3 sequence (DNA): TGTGCCACCTCGACAGGGGCTAACTATGGCTACACCTTC. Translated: CATSTGANYGYTF.

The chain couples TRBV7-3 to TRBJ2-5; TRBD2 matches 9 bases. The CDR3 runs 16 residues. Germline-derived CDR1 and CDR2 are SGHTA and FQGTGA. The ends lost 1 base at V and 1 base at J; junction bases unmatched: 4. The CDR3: CASSLMAGGPQETQYF. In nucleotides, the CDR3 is TGTGCCAGCAGCTTAATGGCGGGGGGGCCCCAAGAGACCCAGTACTTC.